This T cell receptor (beta chain) was captured in a study of a mutant IDH1 vaccine in newly diagnosed glioma. Sample time point: week 47, end of study. Vaccination used 300 ug of mutant IDH1 20-mer peptide per dose, with topical imiquimod. V was trimmed by 0 bases and J by 5 bases, leaving 13 bases between them. CDR3 length: 15 residues. Germline V gene sequence: CDR1 LNHNV, CDR2 YYDKDF (reference sequence). The assay was immunoSEQ multiplex PCR, and TCRdb's table has in-frame clones only and misses some. The sample contains roughly 32,000 clones, approximately 89% of which appear only once. A remark on this clone: Its specificity is unknown.

This chain links TRBV15 with TRBJ2-5; no clear D gene. The material was PBMCs, obtained from a glioma patient whose treatment included an IDH1 peptide vaccine. This sequence was found in a man aged 35-49 years with glioma. The CDR3 sequence: CATSREGIPGETQYF. The CDR3 DNA sequence: TGTGCCACCAGCAGAGAAGGTATACCTGGGGAGACCCAGTACTTC.